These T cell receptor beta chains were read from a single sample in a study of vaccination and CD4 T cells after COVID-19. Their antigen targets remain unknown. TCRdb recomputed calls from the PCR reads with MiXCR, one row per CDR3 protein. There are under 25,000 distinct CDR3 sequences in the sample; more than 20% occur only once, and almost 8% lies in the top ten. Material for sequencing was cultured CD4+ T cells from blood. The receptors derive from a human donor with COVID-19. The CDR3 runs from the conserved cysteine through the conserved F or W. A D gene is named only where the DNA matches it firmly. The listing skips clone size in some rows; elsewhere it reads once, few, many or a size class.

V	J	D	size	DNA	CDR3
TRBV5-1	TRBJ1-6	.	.	TGCGCCAGCAGCTTGCAGGGAAATTCACCCCTCCACTTT	CASSLQGNSPLHF
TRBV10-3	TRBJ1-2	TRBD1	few	TGTGCCATCAGCAGGGACAGCAACTATGGCTACACCTTC	CAISRDSNYGYTF
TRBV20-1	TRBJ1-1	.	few	TGCAGTGCCGGGCATCCGACCACTGAAGCTTTCTTT	CSAGHPTTEAFF
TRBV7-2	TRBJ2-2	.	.	TGTGCCAGCAGCTTCCTTTGGACAGCGAACACCGGGGAGCTGTTTTTT	CASSFLWTANTGELFF
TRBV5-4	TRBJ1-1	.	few	TGTGCCAGCAGCCAAGGACACATTACTCAAAGCGCTGAAGCTTTCTTT	CASSQGHITQSAEAFF
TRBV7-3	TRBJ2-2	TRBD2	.	TGTGCCAGCAGCCCGCGGGGGGGCAGGACCGGGGAGCTGTTTTTT	CASSPRGGRTGELFF
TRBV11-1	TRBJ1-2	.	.	TGTGCCAGCAGCTCCCAGGGCTTATCCAACTATGGCTACACCTTC	CASSSQGLSNYGYTF
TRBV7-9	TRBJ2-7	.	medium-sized	TGTGCCAGCAGCCCTTCGGGTGGATCCTACGAGCAGTACTTC	CASSPSGGSYEQYF
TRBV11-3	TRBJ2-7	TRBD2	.	TGTGCCAGCAGCTCACTAGCGGGGGGGCTGTACGAGCAGTACTTC	CASSSLAGGLYEQYF
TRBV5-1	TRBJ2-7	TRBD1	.	TGCGCCAGCAGCCACCAGGGGGACGCCTACGAGCAGTACTTC	CASSHQGDAYEQYF
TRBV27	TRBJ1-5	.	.	TGTGCCAGCAGTGGAGGGTATAGCAATCAGCCCCAGCATTTT	CASSGGYSNQPQHF